The source of this T cell receptor beta chain is a study of T cell responses to AZD1222 COVID-19 vaccine. With 1 base removed from V and 2 bases from J, the gap between germline ends came to 10 bases. The CDR3 extends over 15 amino acids. Germline-derived CDR1 and CDR2 are SGHTA and FQGNSA. Using immunoSEQ multiplex PCR, the repertoire was profiled, and TCRdb retains in-frame clones only, with some absent. This table has about 120,000 clones, 88% appearing once. For this clone: Its matching antigen is unknown.

Whole-study results and caveats: Sampled repertoires all dated from after the peak T cell response. A reported finding is that nearly half of spike-specific TCRs target unmutated variant regions. Clonal diversity was possibly underestimated, and the donors were mostly white British, with more females.

The receptor was derived from an adult in good health. Material: peripheral blood, obtained on day 0 of AZD1222 vaccination. The chain joins TRBV7-2 to TRBJ2-3; D gene uncertain. The CDR3 spells CASSLDGRPTDTQYF. Here the CDR3 DNA reads TGTGCCAGCAGCTTAGATGGGCGGCCCACAGATACGCAGTATTTT.